Shown below are 27 T cell receptor beta chains from a single sample sequenced in a study of Graves' ophthalmopathy and Graves' hyperthyroidism. RNA transcripts provided the template for amplifying TCR beta CDR3 regions. RT-PCR with HTBI primers came first, then second-round multiplex PCR. Using its own MiXCR run on the multiplex PCR reads, TCRdb lists one record per CDR3 protein. The table lists about 480,000 distinct CDR3 sequences, approximately 15% of them singletons. Sequencing was done on a sample of blood. These TCRs come from a woman in her 30s with Graves' ophthalmopathy.

Note on this clonotype: It may be a read error: a sequence one base away is much more abundant. J is TRBJ1-6 and V is TRBV28; a possible D gene is TRBD1 (6 bases). The CDR3 runs 18 residues. The germline gives CDR1 MDHEN, CDR2 SYDVKM. The CDR3 DNA sequence: TGTGCCAGCCGCATGAGTGCAGGGGCAAGCTCCTATAATTCACACCTCCACTTT. It codes for CASRMSAGASSYNSHLHF.

At least ten counts were recorded for this clonotype. The chain has TRBV28 and TRBJ1-3; D unclear. The CDR3 spans 11 residues. Germline V gene lookup returns CDR1 MDHEN and CDR2 SYDVKM. The V end lost 5 bases, the J end lost 5 bases, and 4 bases lay between the germline ends. CDR3 DNA: TGTGCCAGCAGTCCCCGAAACACCATATATTTT. Encoded protein: CASSPRNTIYF.

This clonotype was counted many times. The CDR3 is CSVGVAGNGIQYF. The CDR3 bases are TGCAGCGTCGGCGTAGCGGGAAACGGGATCCAGTACTTC. The rearrangement uses TRBV29-1 and TRBJ2-5; TRBD2 aligns across 8 bases. Trimming removed 6 bases from V and 10 bases from J; junction bases left unmatched: 13. The CDR3 runs 13 residues. Germline CDR1 SQVTM, CDR2 ANQGSEA.

This sequence joins TRBV24-1 and TRBJ2-2, with D perhaps TRBD2 (6 bases). CDR3 length: 14 amino acids. Trimming pared 4 bases from V and 6 bases from J, leaving 11 bases between. Germline assignment: CDR1 KGHDR and CDR2 SFDVKD. For the CDR3, the DNA is TGTGCCACCAGTGACTTGACTAGGTCCGGGGAGCTGTTTTTT. This gives the protein CATSDLTRSGELFF.

Details on this clonotype: A clone one base away is much larger, so this may be a read error. This chain links TRBV5-1 with TRBJ2-7, with D perhaps matching TRBD1 (5 bases). The V and J ends lost 5 bases and 3 bases respectively, with 12 bases between them. CDR1 and CDR2 from the germline V gene are SGHRS and YFSETQ. CDR3 length: 13 amino acids. The CDR3 DNA is TGCGCCAGCAGGTCGACAGAAGGCTACGAGCAGTACTTC. As protein: CASRSTEGYEQYF.

The sample holds many counts of this clonotype. The chain recombines TRBV11-1 with TRBJ1-1, with a possible D match to TRBD1 (5 bases). Per the germline V gene, CDR1 is SGHAT and CDR2 is FQDESV (reference sequence). Trimming pared 2 bases from V and 0 bases from J, leaving 19 bases between. The CDR3 consists of 18 residues. This chain's CDR3 is CASSLFGQGGPMNTEAFF. Written as DNA, the CDR3 is TGTGCCAGCAGCTTATTCGGGCAGGGCGGGCCGATGAACACTGAAGCTTTCTTT. Drawing the rest from reference TRBV11-1 and TRBJ1-1, the complete variable domain is EAEVAQSPRYKITEKSQAVAFWCDPISGHATLYWYRQILGQGPELLVQFQDESVVDDSQLPKDRFSAERLKGVDSTLKIQPAELGDSAMYLCASSLFGQGGPMNTEAFFGQGTRLTVV.

The V and J genes are TRBV7-2 and TRBJ2-7; D is unresolved. Between the trimmed V and J ends, which lost 1 base and 6 bases, there was a span of 10 bases. This CDR3 is 13 amino acids long. The germline gives CDR1 SGHTA, CDR2 FQGNSA. The CDR3: CASSLGRIREQYF. The CDR3, as DNA: TGTGCCAGCAGCTTAGGTCGTATCCGCGAGCAGTACTTC. Using reference TRBV7-2 and TRBJ2-7 for the parts outside the CDR3, the full variable domain is GAGVSQSPSNKVTEKGKDVELRCDPISGHTALYWYRQSLGQGLEFLIYFQGNSAPDKSGLPSDRFSAERTGGSVSTLTIQRTQQEDSAVYLCASSLGRIREQYFGPGTRLTVT.

This sequence joins TRBV11-2 and TRBJ2-7; 10 bases are a match to TRBD2. V lost 1 base, J lost 6 bases, and 3 bases stayed unmatched. The CDR3 is 14 amino acids. The V gene's germline CDR1 is SGHAT and CDR2 FQNNGV. Written as DNA, the CDR3 is TGTGCCAGCAGCTTAGGGACTAGCGGCGTCGAGCAGTACTTC. Protein: CASSLGTSGVEQYF.

This clonotype was observed a handful of times. The rearrangement uses TRBV3-1 and TRBJ2-5, with D uncertain. V was pared by 3 bases and J by 4 bases, with 12 bases between. Germline V gene sequence: CDR1 LGHDT, CDR2 YNNKEL (reference sequence). This CDR3 is 14 amino acids long. The CDR3 reads CASSHSVPAETQYF. The CDR3 bases are TGTGCCAGCAGCCACTCGGTACCGGCAGAGACCCAGTACTTC.

This clonotype was observed a single time. The chain links TRBV20-1 to TRBJ1-2; TRBD1 is a possible D gene (6 bases). The V gene's germline CDR1 is DFQATT and CDR2 SNEGSKA (reference sequence). This CDR3 is built from 15 residues. Trimming removed 0 bases from V and 2 bases from J, with 13 bases in between. This CDR3 reads CSAREPRGANYGYTF. The DNA for the CDR3 is TGCAGTGCTAGAGAACCCCGGGGGGCGAACTATGGCTACACCTTC.

In its sample, this clonotype was seen many times. The rearrangement uses TRBV6-1 and TRBJ1-2; D unclear. The CDR3 runs 16 residues. V lost 1 base and J 6 bases, leaving 18 bases between the germline ends. CDR1 and CDR2 (germline): MNHNS, SASEGT. CDR3: CASSEGLGSLFDGYTF. CDR3 nucleotide sequence: TGTGCCAGCAGTGAAGGTCTGGGGTCTTTGTTCGATGGCTACACCTTC.

Concerning this clonotype itself: A read error may explain this, as a much larger clone is one base away. The rearrangement uses TRBV6-1 and TRBJ1-1, with D possibly being TRBD1 (5 bases). Germline V gene lookup returns CDR1 MNHNS and CDR2 SASEGT. There are 14 residues in the CDR3. The CDR3 here is CASKAGQVNTEAVF. The CDR3 DNA reads TGTGCCAGCAAGGCGGGGCAGGTTAACACTGAAGCTGTCTTT.

This clonotype was recorded a few times. This clone may be a read error of a much larger clone one base away. V and J are TRBV30 and TRBJ1-1, with no clear D. This CDR3 has 13 amino acids. Germline V gene sequence: CDR1 GTSNPN, CDR2 SVGIG (reference sequence). The CDR3 is CASGRPMNTEACF. The CDR3 nucleotides are TGTGCCTCCGGGAGGCCGATGAACACTGAAGCTTGCTTT.

A note on this clonotype: The DNA is omitted, as the CDR3 cannot be located on it reliably, and the CDR3 follows TCRdb's listing. This chain links TRBV9 with TRBJ2-2; the table's TRBD2 call for D was not verified on the DNA. The CDR3 is made up of 22 amino acids, end residues included. CDR1 is SGDLS, CDR2 YYNGEE, per germline. This chain's CDR3 is CASSVNWRGREQYFGPAGELFF.

This chain joins TRBV30 and TRBJ2-7; D is possibly TRBD2 (7 bases). Germline loops: CDR1 GTSNPN, CDR2 SVGIG (reference sequence). The CDR3 runs to 14 residues. Trimming shortened V by 8 bases and J by 4 bases, and 21 bases separated the two germline ends. The CDR3 DNA reads as TGTGCCCTCAGTCGTCGGGGGGCTAGATACGAGCAGTACTTC. Its protein product is CALSRRGARYEQYF.

This clonotype was detected ten times or more. The chain joins TRBV5-1 to TRBJ1-6; no clear D gene. The CDR3 has 13 residues. The V and J ends lost 0 bases and 15 bases respectively, with 13 bases between them. Germline values: CDR1 SGHRS, CDR2 YFSETQ. CDR3 sequence (DNA): TGCGCCAGCAGCTTGGGTCTCGGGGAACGCCTCCACTTT. The encoded protein is CASSLGLGERLHF. Filled out from reference TRBV5-1 and TRBJ1-6, the complete variable domain reads KAGVTQTPRYLIKTRGQQVTLSCSPISGHRSVSWYQQTPGQGLQFLFEYFSETQRNKGNFPGRFSGRQFSNSRSEMNVSTLELGDSALYLCASSLGLGERLHFGNGTRLTVT.

This clonotype has a handful of counts. This chain connects TRBV4-1 to TRBJ2-6, with 10 positions matching TRBD1. The CDR3 sequence is 19 residues long. The junction had 9 bases not matched to a gene; V was cut back by 2 bases and J by 2 bases. CDR1 and CDR2 from the germline V gene are MGHRA and YSYEKL. The CDR3 spells CASSQKTGGRVTGANVLTF. CDR3 bases: TGCGCCAGCAGCCAAAAGACAGGGGGCAGGGTTACTGGGGCCAACGTCCTGACTTTC.

This clonotype showed up many times. V usage is TRBV6-5 and J usage is TRBJ2-4; 7 bases align to TRBD1. The CDR3 totals 17 residues. Losses at the gene ends were 2 bases for V and 6 bases for J; bases not matched to a gene: 13. Germline CDR1 and CDR2: MNHEY and SVGAGI. This chain's CDR3 is CASSYDWDSLGRNIQYF. CDR3 nucleotide sequence: TGTGCCAGCAGTTACGATTGGGACAGCCTTGGGAGAAACATTCAGTACTTC.

This clonotype was detected many times. The V call is TRBV20-1, the J call TRBJ1-3; D is unclear. Between the trimmed V and J ends, which lost 0 bases and 2 bases, there was a span of 14 bases. There are 16 residues in the CDR3. Germline V gene sequence: CDR1 DFQATT, CDR2 SNEGSKA (reference sequence). DNA of the CDR3: TGCAGTGCTAGAGATTCCAGGAGGAGCCCTGGAAACACCATATATTTT. This encodes CSARDSRRSPGNTIYF.

This clonotype was recorded many times. The chain couples TRBV6-4 to TRBJ1-5, with D maybe TRBD1 (5 bases). Germline CDR1 and CDR2: MRHNA and SNTAGT. CDR3 length: 17 residues. Trimming pared 6 bases from V and 0 bases from J, leaving 18 bases between. CDR3 region: CASSTYGAGISNQPQHF. The CDR3 region has the DNA TGTGCCAGCAGCACCTATGGGGCGGGAATTAGCAATCAGCCCCAGCATTTT.

This clonotype was seen many times. This chain connects TRBV19 to TRBJ2-7; no definite D call. The CDR3 loop spans 14 amino acids. Trimming took 3 bases from V and 1 from J, leaving 10 bases between them. Germline CDR1 LNHDA, CDR2 SQIVND (reference sequence). Written as DNA, the CDR3 is TGTGCCAGTAGTATCGGGCCAGGTTCCTACGAGCAGTACTTC. It specifies CASSIGPGSYEQYF.

This clonotype was recorded at least ten times. CDR3 coding DNA: TGTGCCAGCAGTCTCCGGACAGGGCTAAACACTGAAGCTTTCTTT. Protein product: CASSLRTGLNTEAFF. The chain carries TRBV12-3 or TRBV12-4 and TRBJ1-1; TRBD1 matches 8 bases. The CDR3 loop spans 15 amino acids. The V segment lost 5 bases and the J segment 2 bases; nucleotides outside the gene matches: 7.

This chain links TRBV18 with TRBJ2-7; 8 bases are shared with TRBD1. The ends lost 8 bases at V and 1 base at J; junction bases unmatched: 4. The CDR3 is 13 residues long. Germline-derived CDR1 and CDR2 are KGHSH and LQKENI. Written as DNA, the CDR3 is TGTGCCAGCAGGACAGGGTGGTCCTACGAGCAGTACTTC. As protein: CASRTGWSYEQYF. Full variable domain (remainder filled in from reference TRBV18 and TRBJ2-7): NAGVMQNPRHLVRRRGQEARLRCSPMKGHSHVYWYRQLPEEGLKFMVYLQKENIIDESGMPKERFSAEFPKEGPSILRIQQVVRGDSAAYFCASRTGWSYEQYFGPGTRLTVT.

In its sample, this clonotype was seen many times. The chain joins TRBV19 to TRBJ2-2; TRBD2 might be the D (5 bases). Looked up from germline, CDR1 is LNHDA and CDR2 is SQIVND (reference sequence). The CDR3 covers 19 residues. V shed 3 bases and J shed 0 bases, with 20 bases lying between them. The CDR3 DNA reads TGTGCCAGTAGTATGGAGGAGACACCCGACCCCTCGAACACCGGGGAGCTGTTTTTT. Residues: CASSMEETPDPSNTGELFF.

This clonotype was detected many times. The chain combines TRBV11-2 with TRBJ2-4, with D unresolved. Germline CDR1 is SGHAT and CDR2 is FQNNGV. This CDR3 contains 12 residues. V gave up 2 bases and J gave up 6 bases, with 5 bases separating them. The CDR3: CASSLFGNIQYF. CDR3 in DNA: TGTGCCAGCAGCTTATTCGGAAACATTCAGTACTTC.

This clonotype came up many times. This chain links TRBV12-5 with TRBJ2-7; tentatively, D is TRBD2 (5 bases). V was trimmed by 0 bases and J by 2 bases, leaving 17 bases between them. From germline, CDR1 is LGHNT and CDR2 FRNRAP. The CDR3 sequence is 17 residues long. As DNA, the CDR3 is TGTGCTAGTGGTTTGGTACTAGGAGAGAGGCGGCCCTACGAGCAGTACTTC. This translates into CASGLVLGERRPYEQYF.

This clonotype was recorded at least ten times. The chain has TRBV20-1 and TRBJ2-4; tentatively, D is TRBD1 (6 bases). CDR3 length: 13 amino acids. The V end was cut by 3 bases, the J end by 5 bases, with 11 bases between. Germline V gene data show CDR1 as DFQATT and CDR2 as SNEGSKA (reference sequence). The CDR3 DNA reads as TGCAGTGCTAGGTGGACAGTCGAAAACATTCAGTACTTC. Its translation is CSARWTVENIQYF.